This passage covers 22 T cell receptor beta chains from one sample sequenced in a study of shared clonotypes between healthy human individuals. Assay used: immunoSEQ multiplex PCR; TCRdb lists only in-frame clones, some missing. The sample contains about 530,000 clones, about 79% of which appear only once. The sample taken for sequencing was PBMCs. The receptors originated from a woman aged 40 to 55 in good health. Some clones in this sample may be carry-over from other donors' samples.

The J gene is TRBJ1-2, the V gene TRBV20-1, with 8 nucleotides matching TRBD1. The CDR3 consists of 11 residues. CDR1 DFQATT and CDR2 SNEGSKA come from the germline V gene (reference sequence). V was clipped by 5 bases and J by 8 bases; unmatched bases: 4. The CDR3 bases are TGCAGTGCTTTGGACAGGGCGGGCTACACCTTC. Translating it yields CSALDRAGYTF.

The rearrangement links TRBV6-1 to TRBJ2-7, with a weak D call TRBD1 (5 bases). CDR3 length equals 15 residues. V dropped 5 bases and J dropped 4 bases, with 18 bases sitting between them. The germline gives CDR1 MNHNS, CDR2 SASEGT. CDR3 residues: CASSSAGFWIYEQYF. Here the CDR3 DNA reads TGTGCCAGCAGTTCGGCAGGGTTTTGGATTTACGAGCAGTACTTC.

The chain recombines TRBV28 with TRBJ2-3, with TRBD2 matching over 8 bases. The J segment lost 3 bases and the V segment lost 5 bases, leaving 7 bases of the junction unmatched. The CDR3 contains 15 residues. Per the germline V gene, CDR1 is MDHEN and CDR2 is SYDVKM. The CDR3 DNA is TGTGCCAGCAGTCCCAGCGGGAGCAGAACAGATACGCAGTATTTT. Its protein is CASSPSGSRTDTQYF.

The table lists this clone with a count of one. V gene TRBV9 combines with J gene TRBJ2-5, with a possible D match to TRBD2 (5 bases). The CDR3 consists of 13 residues. CDR1 and CDR2 from the germline V gene are SGDLS and YYNGEE. V lost 4 bases and J 1 base, leaving 8 bases between the germline ends. The CDR3 DNA reads as TGTGCCAGCAGCCCCGGGATCCAAGAGACCCAGTACTTC. Translation: CASSPGIQETQYF. The full variable domain, its missing parts supplied by reference TRBV9 and TRBJ2-5, is DSGVTQTPKHLITATGQRVTLRCSPRSGDLSVYWYQQSLDQGLQFLIQYYNGEERAKGNILERFSAQQFPDLHSELNLSSLELGDSALYFCASSPGIQETQYFGPGTRLLVL.

Concerning this clone: A read error may account for a junction end that differs from germline. The chain joins TRBV29-1 to TRBJ1-1, with D tentatively TRBD1 (5 bases). This CDR3 contains 13 residues. Germline V gene lookup returns CDR1 SQVTM and CDR2 ANQGSEA. The CDR3 sequence: CSAPTGGGTEALF. Written as DNA, the CDR3 is TGCAGCGCCCCAACCGGGGGGGGTACTGAAGCTCTCTTT. The full variable domain, rest sourced from reference TRBV29-1 and TRBJ1-1, is SAVISQKPSRDICQRGTSLTIQCQVDSQVTMMFWYRQQPGQSLTLIATANQGSEATYESGFVIDKFPISRPNLTFSTLTVSNMSPEDSSIYLCSAPTGGGTEALFGQGTRLTVV.

As to this clone: A read error likely explains this, since a far larger clone differs by one base. Other DNA sequences in this sample translate to the same CDR3. V and J are TRBV7-9 and TRBJ2-5; perhaps TRBD2 as D (6 bases). The germline V gene has CDR1 SEHNR and CDR2 FQNEAQ (reference sequence). The CDR3 has 12 amino acids. CDR3 residues: CASSLAIETQYF. Here the CDR3 DNA reads TGTGCCAGCAGCCTAGCGATCGAGACCCAGTACTTC.

CDR3 sequence reads: CASSPPRSSGSSYEQYF. In DNA form, the CDR3 reads TGTGCCAGCTCACCACCCAGATCTAGCGGGAGCTCCTACGAGCAGTACTTC. J is TRBJ2-7 and V is TRBV18; TRBD2 matches at 10 bases. Trimming took 0 bases from V and 0 from J; bases not matched to a gene: 5. This CDR3 spans 17 amino acids. Germline V gene sequence: CDR1 KGHSH, CDR2 LQKENI.

This sequence joins TRBV5-1 and TRBJ2-5, with a weak D call TRBD2 (5 bases). Germline assignment: CDR1 SGHRS and CDR2 YFSETQ. CDR3 length equals 14 residues. Trimming took 1 base from V and 3 from J, leaving 10 bases between them. The CDR3 reads CASSLKVGEETQYF. CDR3 nucleotide sequence: TGCGCCAGCAGCTTGAAGGTCGGGGAAGAGACCCAGTACTTC.

The chain recombines TRBV14 with TRBJ2-5; TRBD1 is a possible D gene (5 bases). The CDR3 is 15 residues long. Germline V gene lookup returns CDR1 SGHDN and CDR2 FVKESK. Trimming cost V 1 base and J 5 bases, with 14 bases left between them. CDR3 DNA: TGTGCCAGCAGCCAAGGATGGGGCCTGTCGGAGACCCAGTACTTC. Translating it yields CASSQGWGLSETQYF.

This chain links TRBV5-6 with TRBJ2-5, with D possibly matching TRBD2 (5 bases). The germline gives CDR1 SGHDT, CDR2 YYEEEE. The V gene lost 0 bases and the J gene lost 11 bases, with 17 bases spanning the gap. The length of the CDR3 is 14 residues. CDR3 sequence: CASSLGRGFGEQYF. CDR3 in DNA: TGTGCCAGCAGCTTGGGGCGCGGTTTCGGGGAGCAGTACTTC.

J is TRBJ2-2 and V is TRBV7-3, with D perhaps TRBD1 (5 bases). Germline V lookup: CDR1 SGHTA, CDR2 FQGTGA. V was cut by 8 bases and J by 4 bases, with 17 bases left in between. The CDR3 is made up of 15 amino acids. The CDR3 DNA is TGTGCCAGCTGGGGTTTACACAGGTTCACCGGGGAGCTGTTTTTT. Amino acid sequence: CASWGLHRFTGELFF.

The chain carries TRBV15 and TRBJ2-1, with a possible D match to TRBD2 (6 bases). Germline V gene sequence: CDR1 LNHNV, CDR2 YYDKDF (reference sequence). This CDR3 region has 21 residues. The V end lost 9 bases, the J end lost 0 bases, and 33 bases lay between the germline ends. The chain's CDR3 is CATGWDFFRIFSGSSYNEQFF. The CDR3 DNA reads TGTGCCACGGGGTGGGACTTCTTCCGCATTTTTTCGGGGAGCTCCTACAATGAGCAGTTCTTC.

This chain joins TRBV12-2 and TRBJ2-1; the D call of TRBD1 is as the table states it, not checked on the DNA. TRBV12-2 represents a pseudogene. This CDR3 region has 20 residues. CDR3 bases: TGTGCAAGTCGCTTACCCGGGACAGGGGACCGGGACTCGGCCTACAATGAGCAGTTCTTC. Translating it yields CASRLPGTGDRDSAYNEQFF.

V is TRBV10-3 and J is TRBJ2-3, with 11 bases aligning to TRBD2. Germline values: CDR1 ENHRY, CDR2 SYGVKD. The junction had 5 bases not matched to a gene; V was cut back by 0 bases and J by 3 bases. The CDR3 length is 17 residues. The CDR3 region is CAISESETSGITDTQYF. CDR3 DNA: TGTGCCATCAGTGAGTCTGAGACTAGCGGGATTACAGATACGCAGTATTTT.

As to this clone: A much larger clone sits a single nucleotide away, making a read error possible. This CDR3 is also generated by other DNA sequences in the sample. The chain employs TRBV30 and TRBJ1-1; D is uncertain. The V end was cut by 3 bases, the J end by 1 base, with 6 bases between. Germline CDR1 is GTSNPN and CDR2 is SVGIG (reference sequence). CDR3 size: 12 residues. Here the CDR3 reads CAWSPGNTEAFF. In nucleotides, the CDR3 is TGTGCCTGGAGCCCAGGGAACACTGAAGCTTTCTTT.

This clone was detected a few times. V and J are TRBV7-9 and TRBJ2-1; D gene unclear. Trimming took 4 bases from V and 2 from J, leaving 12 bases between them. The V gene's germline CDR1 is SEHNR and CDR2 FQNEAQ (reference sequence). The CDR3 runs 15 residues. The CDR3 reads CASSSRARAYNEQFF. As DNA, the CDR3 is TGTGCCAGCAGCTCACGGGCCCGGGCCTACAATGAGCAGTTCTTC. Supplemented by reference TRBV7-9 and TRBJ2-1, the full variable domain reads DTGVSQNPRHKITKRGQNVTFRCDPISEHNRLYWYRQTLGQGPEFLTYFQNEAQLEKSRLLSDRFSAERPKGSFSTLEIQRTEQGDSAMYLCASSSRARAYNEQFFGPGTRLTVL.

Here the CDR3 DNA reads TGTGCCACCAGCAGAGCAGACAGTGATAGTGAAAAACTGTTTTTT. It encodes CATSRADSDSEKLFF. The V and J genes are TRBV15 and TRBJ1-4, with a weak D call TRBD1 (5 bases). Germline-derived CDR1 and CDR2 are LNHNV and YYDKDF (reference sequence). Trimming removed 1 base at V and 7 bases at J, with 13 bases between. The length of the CDR3 is 15 residues.

The CDR3 spells CASSGELGQAGETQYF. DNA of the CDR3: TGTGCCAGCAGTGGGGAATTGGGACAGGCGGGCGAGACCCAGTACTTC. This chain connects TRBV2 to TRBJ2-5, with TRBD1 matching 8 bases. This CDR3 region has 16 residues. The ends lost 4 bases at V and 5 bases at J; junction bases unmatched: 12. Germline V CDR1 and CDR2: SNHLY, FYNNEI.

The V and J genes are TRBV6-5 and TRBJ1-1; D gene uncertain. Germline loops: CDR1 MNHEY, CDR2 SVGAGI. There are 13 residues in the CDR3. V lost 4 bases and J 4 bases, leaving 10 bases between the germline ends. The CDR3 nucleotides are TGTGCCAGCAGTTTCAGAGAGGGCACTGAAGCTTTCTTT. Translating it yields CASSFREGTEAFF.

This clone was detected once. This chain joins TRBV18 and TRBJ2-7, with TRBD1 matching over 7 bases. V shed 7 bases, J shed 6 bases, and the junction held 12 bases outside the gene matches. Germline V gene data show CDR1 as KGHSH and CDR2 as LQKENI. The CDR3 runs 14 residues. This CDR3 is CASLPGTAGPEQYF. DNA for the CDR3: TGTGCCAGCTTACCCGGGACAGCAGGGCCCGAGCAGTACTTC.

The chain recombines TRBV7-9 with TRBJ1-5; D is unresolved. Germline lookup yields CDR1 SEHNR and CDR2 FQNEAQ (reference sequence). The CDR3 consists of 14 residues. Trimming stripped 4 bases from V and 4 bases from J, with 11 bases between. The CDR3 protein is CASSSDTANQPQHF. The DNA of the CDR3 is TGTGCCAGCAGCTCTGACACAGCTAATCAGCCCCAGCATTTT.

This clone was detected many times. V is TRBV6-5 and J is TRBJ1-2; no firm D call. Germline CDR1 reads MNHEY; CDR2 reads SVGAGI. V was shortened by 5 bases and J by 3 bases, with 10 bases between the two germline ends. The length of the CDR3 is 13 residues. The CDR3 sequence: CASSKDAYYGYTF. The CDR3 DNA reads as TGTGCCAGCAGTAAAGACGCGTACTATGGCTACACCTTC.